Listed here are 14 T cell receptor beta chains from one sample, sequenced in a study of T cells in Graves' hyperthyroidism and ophthalmopathy. TCR beta CDR3 regions were amplified from RNA transcripts. In the first-round RT-PCR of the TCR CDR3, the HTBI primer set was used. TCRdb itself ran the multiplex PCR reads through MiXCR, one entry per CDR3 protein. This sample has under 800,000 distinct CDR3 sequences; 12% to 15% occur once, and the top ten carry 10%. Sample: blood. These receptors came from a woman between 18 and 30 years old with Graves' hyperthyroidism.

The chain carries TRBV29-1 and TRBJ2-3, with 9 bases that match TRBD2. CDR1 SQVTM and CDR2 ANQGSEA come from the germline V gene. Trimming cost V 2 bases and J 0 bases; bases outside gene matches: 6. CDR3 length: 16 amino acids. The CDR3: CSVEPWTSASTDTQYF. In DNA, the CDR3 is TGCAGCGTTGAACCTTGGACTAGCGCCAGCACAGATACGCAGTATTTT.

The chain has TRBV30 and TRBJ2-1; 10 bases map to TRBD2. With 3 bases clipped from V and 2 bases from J, the junction kept 19 bases outside the gene matches. The CDR3 contains 20 residues. Germline V gene data show CDR1 as GTSNPN and CDR2 as SVGIG (reference sequence). The chain's CDR3 is CAWSGIISGRAPGTYNEQFF. CDR3 nucleotide sequence: TGTGCCTGGAGCGGAATTATCAGCGGGAGGGCCCCTGGGACCTACAATGAGCAGTTCTTC. The full variable domain, in which reference TRBV30 and TRBJ2-1 provide the parts outside the CDR3, is SQTIHQWPATLVQPVGSPLSLECTVEGTSNPNLYWYRQAAGRGLQLLFYSVGIGQISSEVPQNLSASRPQDRQFILSSKKLLLSDSGFYLCAWSGIISGRAPGTYNEQFFGPGTRLTVL.

The chain combines TRBV5-8 with TRBJ2-7; 10 nucleotides align to TRBD2. The CDR3 has 18 residues. Germline V lookup: CDR1 SGHTS, CDR2 YDEGEE. V lost 4 bases, J lost 3 bases, and 16 bases stayed unmatched. The CDR3 reads CASSGSGTGGLADYEQYF. In DNA, the CDR3 is TGTGCCAGCAGCGGGAGTGGGACAGGAGGACTAGCGGACTACGAGCAGTACTTC.

This clonotype was counted many times. The chain combines TRBV3-1 with TRBJ2-3, with 8 bases aligning to TRBD1. V was clipped by 5 bases and J by 5 bases; unmatched bases: 3. The CDR3 contains 13 residues. Per the germline V gene, CDR1 is LGHDT and CDR2 is YNNKEL (reference sequence). CDR3 DNA: TGTGCCAGCAGCTTCGGGACAGGAGATACGCAGTATTTT. This gives the protein CASSFGTGDTQYF.

This clonotype was counted ten times or more. The J gene is TRBJ2-3, the V gene TRBV29-1; maybe TRBD2 (5 bases). The germline V and J ends were trimmed by 6 bases and 5 bases, with 9 bases remaining between them. CDR3 length: 11 residues. The V gene's germline CDR1 is SQVTM and CDR2 ANQGSEA. Here the CDR3 reads CSVGMLDTQYF. CDR3 DNA sequence: TGCAGCGTCGGGATGTTAGATACGCAGTATTTT.

The sample holds a few counts of this clonotype. The V call is TRBV27, the J call TRBJ2-1; D possibly corresponds to TRBD2 (6 bases). There are 15 residues in the CDR3. The ends were cut back, 2 bases at V and 6 bases at J, with 14 bases in the middle. In germline, CDR1 is MNHEY, CDR2 SMNVEV (reference sequence). The CDR3 region has the DNA TGTGCCAGCAGTTTAATAGCGGTTAAGAGCAATGAGCAGTTCTTC. Encoded protein: CASSLIAVKSNEQFF.

The table lists this clonotype with many counts. This chain links TRBV7-9 with TRBJ2-3; D ambiguous. V gave up 2 bases and J gave up 0 bases, with 12 bases separating them. This CDR3 spans 16 amino acids. Germline assignment: CDR1 SEHNR and CDR2 FQNEAQ (reference sequence). The CDR3 coding sequence is TGTGCCAGCAGCTTACGAGACTCCACGAGCACAGATACGCAGTATTTT. It yields the protein CASSLRDSTSTDTQYF.

The sample holds a few counts of this clonotype. The chain joins TRBV24-1 to TRBJ1-5; D might be TRBD1 (6 bases). The CDR3 has 14 residues. The V end lost 6 bases, the J end lost 3 bases, and 11 bases lay between the germline ends. Germline CDR1 KGHDR, CDR2 SFDVKD. The CDR3 loop reads CATSPRGFNQPQHF. For the CDR3, the DNA is TGTGCCACCAGTCCAAGGGGGTTCAATCAGCCCCAGCATTTT.

This chain uses TRBV29-1 with TRBJ1-1; possibly TRBD1 for D (6 bases). The V and J ends lost 6 bases and 4 bases respectively, with 18 bases between them. Germline V gene sequence: CDR1 SQVTM, CDR2 ANQGSEA. This CDR3 spans 14 amino acids. The CDR3 coding sequence is TGCAGCGTAGGTAAACAGGGATTGGGCACTGAAGCTTTCTTT. As protein: CSVGKQGLGTEAFF. The full variable domain, completed using reference TRBV29-1 and TRBJ1-1, is SAVISQKPSRDICQRGTSLTIQCQVDSQVTMMFWYRQQPGQSLTLIATANQGSEATYESGFVIDKFPISRPNLTFSTLTVSNMSPEDSSIYLCSVGKQGLGTEAFFGQGTRLTVV.

Ten or more counts support this clonotype. This rearrangement joins TRBV27 to TRBJ1-2; D gene unclear. The CDR3 is made up of 13 amino acids. CDR1 MNHEY and CDR2 SMNVEV come from the germline V gene (reference sequence). Trimming took off 5 bases at V and 2 bases at J, with 9 bases between the two ends. The CDR3 sequence: CASSVTVNYGYTF. In nucleotides, the CDR3 is TGTGCCAGCAGTGTGACGGTGAACTATGGCTACACCTTC.

CDR3 DNA: TGTGCCAGCAGGGAGAACAGGGCTGGCACCGGGGAGCTGTTTTTT. This gives the protein CASRENRAGTGELFF. The V gene is TRBV27, the J gene TRBJ2-2; possible D gene TRBD1, 6 bases. The CDR3 runs 15 residues. Germline V gene data show CDR1 as MNHEY and CDR2 as SMNVEV (reference sequence). Trimming removed 6 bases from V and 4 bases from J, with 15 bases in between.

The chain links TRBV20-1 to TRBJ2-3; 13 positions match TRBD2. The V segment lost 5 bases and the J segment 7 bases; nucleotides outside the gene matches: 9. Germline V gene sequence: CDR1 DFQATT, CDR2 SNEGSKA (reference sequence). The CDR3 consists of 15 residues. The CDR3 reads CSASTGTSGTNTQYF. CDR3 sequence (DNA): TGCAGTGCTTCTACCGGGACTAGCGGGACAAATACGCAGTATTTT.

In its sample, this clonotype was seen a few times. The V call is TRBV7-2, the J call TRBJ2-7; TRBD2 is a possible D gene (5 bases). CDR3 length: 18 residues. Germline V gene lookup returns CDR1 SGHTA and CDR2 FQGNSA. Deletions cut 1 base from V and 5 bases from J, with 24 bases between. The chain's CDR3 is CASSLEGWASGSFHEQYF. DNA for the CDR3: TGTGCCAGCAGCTTAGAAGGCTGGGCCAGCGGATCGTTCCACGAGCAGTACTTC.

This clonotype was seen many times. J is TRBJ2-3 and V is TRBV11-2; no definite D call. The V gene's germline CDR1 is SGHAT and CDR2 FQNNGV. V lost 0 bases and J 3 bases, leaving 10 bases between the germline ends. This CDR3 is 15 amino acids long. CDR3 loop: CASSLDPDWTDTQYF. The CDR3 DNA reads as TGTGCCAGCAGCTTAGATCCCGACTGGACAGATACGCAGTATTTT.